This TCR beta chain was recovered during a study of T cell responses to AZD1222 COVID-19 vaccine. Whole-study results and caveats: The reported proportion of spike-specific TCRs targeting unmutated variant regions was nearly half.

The repertoire was sequenced with immunoSEQ multiplex PCR; TCRdb's copy has only in-frame clones and lacks some. The data hold about 110,000 clones, with roughly 90% observed a single time. Germline V CDR1 and CDR2: SGHAT, FQNNGV. The J segment lost 5 bases and the V segment lost 5 bases, leaving 6 bases of the junction unmatched. CDR3 length equals 14 residues. About this clone itself: Its antigen is undetermined.

This chain connects TRBV11-2 to TRBJ2-3; 8 bases are shared with TRBD1. The source of this sequence is an adult in good health. The sequenced sample was peripheral blood, obtained on day 0 of AZD1222 vaccination. In nucleotides, the CDR3 is TGTGCCAGCAGCCCCCAGGGGGCGGGAGATACGCAGTATTTT. Its translation is CASSPQGAGDTQYF.